This passage covers 6 T cell receptor beta chains from one sample sequenced in a study of shared clonotypes between healthy human individuals (dated by TCRdb to 2018 to 2021). CD8 naive samples were obtained by positive selection for CCR7 among CD45RO-negative cells, yielding a CD45RA+CCR7+ population from which TemRA cells were excluded. The library was built by means of the immunoSEQ multiplex PCR assay. Held by TCRdb, this immuneACCESS table contains in-frame sequences only and omits some clones. Under half of the omission traces to an unresolved V gene where checked; the cause of the rest is unknown. A total of about 2.1 million clones appear in this sample, just over 90% of them only once. The ten largest clones take up approximately 1.7% of the sample. Sequenced sample: naive CD8+ T cells from PBMCs. Explained via the paper, the cell subset or site label denotes: CD45RA+CCR7+. The receptors originated from a man aged 18 to 35 in good health. Some clones in this sample may be carry-over from other donors' samples.

The chain combines TRBV21-1 with TRBJ1-1. TRBV21-1 is given as a pseudogene. The CDR3 is made up of 15 amino acids. DNA for the CDR3: TGTGCCAGCAGCAAAGCGGGCGACAGTGCCGGGGAGGCTTTCTTT. As protein: CASSKAGDSAGEAFF.

The V gene is TRBV11-3, the J gene TRBJ1-2; 8 bases fit TRBD1. The length of the CDR3 is 14 residues. In germline, CDR1 is SGHNT, CDR2 YENEEA. V shed 7 bases, J shed 1 base, and the junction held 5 bases outside the gene matches. The CDR3 coding sequence is TGTGCCAGCATTCTCAGGGGGCTTAACTATGGCTACACCTTC. The encoded protein is CASILRGLNYGYTF.

The chain is built from TRBV10-3 and TRBJ1-5, with no clear D. CDR1 is ENHRY and CDR2 is SYGVKD in the germline V gene. V was shortened by 3 bases and J by 3 bases, with 12 bases between the two germline ends. The length of the CDR3 is 15 residues. The CDR3 DNA reads as TGTGCCATCAGTGAAGTCGGGGAAACCAATCAGCCCCAGCATTTT. This gives the protein CAISEVGETNQPQHF.

The CDR3 loop is CASSSDLDKGGFWDTQYF. The CDR3 nucleotides read TGCGCCAGCAGCTCCGACCTCGACAAAGGGGGTTTCTGGGATACGCAGTATTTT. This rearrangement joins TRBV5-1 to TRBJ2-3; possible D gene TRBD1, 6 bases. V was trimmed by 3 bases and J by 6 bases, leaving 26 bases between them. The CDR3 has 18 amino acids. CDR1 is SGHRS and CDR2 is YFSETQ in the germline V gene.

The chain combines TRBV27 with TRBJ2-1; D remains unclear. The V and J ends lost 3 bases and 5 bases respectively, with 11 bases between them. The CDR3 length is 14 residues. Germline-derived CDR1 and CDR2 are MNHEY and SMNVEV (reference sequence). The CDR3 sequence is CASSLKATHNEQFF. The CDR3 DNA reads TGTGCCAGCAGTTTGAAAGCTACCCACAATGAGCAGTTCTTC.

This chain connects TRBV29-1 to TRBJ2-1; D is perhaps TRBD1 (6 bases). The CDR3 runs 15 residues. With 0 bases removed from V and 4 bases from J, the gap between germline ends came to 13 bases. Per the germline V gene, CDR1 is SQVTM and CDR2 is ANQGSEA. CDR3 amino acids: CSVEDNREKYNEQFF. DNA of the CDR3: TGCAGCGTTGAAGACAACAGGGAAAAATACAATGAGCAGTTCTTC.